Listed below are T cell receptor beta chains from one sample, sequenced in a study of shared clonotypes between healthy human individuals. Generated by immunoSEQ multiplex PCR, the TCRdb table keeps only in-frame clones and is missing some. The table includes about 2.5 million clones, 80% to 95% detected once. Material for sequencing was naive CD4+ T cells from PBMCs. These receptors were taken from a man between 18 and 35 years old in good health. Some clones in this sample may be carry-over from other donors' samples. The CDR3 runs from the conserved cysteine through the conserved F or W. A D gene is named only where the DNA matches it firmly. Part of the rows lack a size; the others show once, few, many or a class for expanded clones.

>19|TRBJ2-1|.|TRBD2|TRBV5-1
CASSFEGLAGGYSYNEQFF
TGCGCCAGCAGCTTCGAGGGACTAGCGGGAGGGTATTCCTACAATGAGCAGTTCTTC
>11|TRBJ1-1|.|.|TRBV5-5
CASRANTEAFF
TGTGCCAGCAGGGCAAACACTGAAGCTTTCTTT
>17|TRBJ1-1|.|TRBD1|TRBV4-2
CASSPSGTGGASERAFF
TGTGCCAGCAGCCCCTCTGGGACAGGGGGCGCCTCTGAAAGAGCTTTCTTT
>14|TRBJ1-3|.|TRBD1|TRBV11-1
CASSDRGSGNTIYF
TGTGCCAGCAGCGACAGGGGATCTGGAAACACCATATATTTT
>20|TRBJ2-1|.|TRBD2|TRBV10-3
CAISESPGLAGGILGNEQFF
TGTGCCATCAGTGAGTCTCCGGGACTAGCGGGAGGGATTCTAGGCAATGAGCAGTTCTTC
>15|TRBJ2-5|.|.|TRBV9
CASSVVGGGDETQYF
TGTGCCAGCAGCGTAGTCGGAGGGGGCGACGAGACCCAGTACTTC
>17|TRBJ2-5|.|TRBD2|TRBV5-4
CASSYDGTSGYQETQYF
TGTGCCAGCAGCTATGACGGGACTAGCGGGTACCAAGAGACCCAGTACTTC
>16|TRBJ2-4|.|.|TRBV5-8
CASSRVDQAAKNIQYF
TGTGCCAGCAGCAGGGTGGACCAGGCAGCCAAAAACATTCAGTACTTC
>13|TRBJ2-7|.|.|TRBV10-3
CATTGQERYEQYF
TGTGCAACCACAGGGCAGGAACGCTACGAGCAGTACTTC
>14|TRBJ1-1|once|TRBD1|TRBV5-6
CASRRQGVNTEAFF
TGTGCCAGCAGGAGACAGGGTGTAAACACTGAAGCTTTCTTT
>17|TRBJ1-5|.|TRBD1|TRBV2
CASPEWAQGALGQPQHF
TGTGCCAGCCCGGAGTGGGCTCAGGGGGCATTAGGGCAGCCCCAGCATTTT
>15|TRBJ2-2|.|TRBD2|TRBV18
CASSKTSGNTGELFF
TGTGCCAGCTCAAAGACTAGCGGGAACACCGGGGAGCTGTTTTTT
>13|TRBJ1-2|.|.|TRBV28
CASLNSADHGYTF
TGTGCCAGCCTCAACTCAGCGGACCATGGCTACACCTTC
>16|TRBJ2-5|.|.|TRBV27
CASSLRASVVIETQYF
TGTGCCAGCAGTTTACGGGCTAGCGTGGTGATTGAGACCCAGTACTTC
>12|TRBJ1-2|.|.|TRBV28
CASSPGGYGYTF
TGTGCCAGCAGCCCGGGAGGCTATGGCTACACCTTC
>14|TRBJ1-4|once|.|TRBV25-1
CASSPSWGNEKLFF
TGTGCCAGCAGCCCCTCGTGGGGTAATGAAAAACTGTTTTTT
>13|TRBJ1-6|.|.|TRBV7-7
CASSLGWGSPLHF
TGTGCCAGCAGCTTAGGCTGGGGGTCACCCCTCCACTTT
>11|TRBJ1-2|.|.|TRBV6-5
CASSHEGGYTF
TGTGCCAGCAGTCATGAAGGTGGCTACACCTTC
>15|TRBJ2-2|.|.|TRBV5-1
CASSLGQVYTGELFF
TGCGCCAGCAGCTTGGGACAGGTGTACACCGGGGAGCTGTTTTTT
>16|TRBJ1-4|.|TRBD1|TRBV12-5
CASGLALGQGEEKLFF
TGTGCTAGTGGTTTGGCCTTGGGACAGGGGGAAGAAAAACTGTTTTTT
>12|TRBJ1-2|.|.|TRBV29-1
CSVEGPVRGYTF
TGCAGCGTGGAGGGGCCAGTAAGAGGCTACACCTTC